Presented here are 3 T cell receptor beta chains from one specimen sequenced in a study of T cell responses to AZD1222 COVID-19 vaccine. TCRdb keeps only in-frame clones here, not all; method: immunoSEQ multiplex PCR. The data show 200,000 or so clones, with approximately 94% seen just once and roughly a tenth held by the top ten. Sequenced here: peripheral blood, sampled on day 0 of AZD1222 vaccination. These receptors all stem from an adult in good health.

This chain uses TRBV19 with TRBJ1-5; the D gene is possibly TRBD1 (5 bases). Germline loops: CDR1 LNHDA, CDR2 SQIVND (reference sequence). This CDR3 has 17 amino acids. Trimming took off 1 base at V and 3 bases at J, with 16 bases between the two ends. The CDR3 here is CASSIVGKGTLNQPQHF. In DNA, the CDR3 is TGTGCCAGTAGTATAGTGGGAAAGGGGACCCTCAATCAGCCCCAGCATTTT.

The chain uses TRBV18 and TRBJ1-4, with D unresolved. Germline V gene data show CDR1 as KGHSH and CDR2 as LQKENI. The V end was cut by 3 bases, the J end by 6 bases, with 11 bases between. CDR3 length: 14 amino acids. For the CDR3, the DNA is TGTGCCAGCTCACCCAGATACTCCGATGAAAAACTGTTTTTT. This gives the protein CASSPRYSDEKLFF.

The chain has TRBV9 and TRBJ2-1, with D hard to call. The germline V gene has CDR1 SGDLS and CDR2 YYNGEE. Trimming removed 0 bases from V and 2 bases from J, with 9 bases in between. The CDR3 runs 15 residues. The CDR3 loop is CASSVAGVTYNEQFF. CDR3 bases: TGTGCCAGCAGCGTAGCGGGTGTTACCTACAATGAGCAGTTCTTC.